The clone carrying this T cell receptor (beta chain) was counted only a few times. PCR was performed using 60 Vbeta and 13 Jbeta primers. Assay: immunoSEQ multiplex PCR; the TCRdb copy retains only in-frame clones and omits some. The sample contains 180,000 or so clones, 9.5% of which appear only once. This record belongs to a study of cytomegalovirus exposure and HLA in healthy donors. The CDR3 loop spans 14 amino acids. Trimming took off 9 bases at V and 4 bases at J, with 16 bases between the two ends. The germline CDR1 and CDR2 sequences are SNHLY and FYNNEI. This TCR was recovered from a woman aged 25-40 years in good health and CMV-seropositive. V and J are TRBV2 and TRBJ1-5; D is ambiguous. The sequencing input was PBMCs. This chain's CDR3 is CASSGTVTNQPQHF. CDR3 bases: TGTGCCAGTTCCGGAACAGTTACAAATCAGCCCCAGCATTTT. The whole variable domain, filled in from reference TRBV2 and TRBJ1-5, reads EPEVTQTPSHQVTQMGQEVILRCVPISNHLYFYWYRQILGQKVEFLVSFYNNEISEKSEIFDDQFSVERPDGSNFTLKIRSTKLEDSAMYFCASSGTVTNQPQHFGDGTRLSIL.